This T cell receptor (beta chain) appears in the sequencing data of a study of control samples from healthy donors and cancer patients. Profiled with immunoSEQ multiplex PCR; TCRdb holds only in-frame clones, not every one. The sample shows 100,000 or so clones, under 90% of them seen only once. With 5 bases clipped from V and 6 bases from J, the junction kept 9 bases outside the gene matches. This CDR3 contains 15 residues. CDR1 and CDR2 (germline): SGHRS, YFSETQ. The sequence was collected from a woman aged 50 to 60 in good health. The V and J genes are TRBV5-1 and TRBJ2-1; TRBD1 agrees at 9 bases. Sequenced: blood. CDR3 amino acids: CASRTGTGLFNEQFF. CDR3 DNA: TGCGCCAGCAGGACCGGGACAGGGTTGTTCAATGAGCAGTTCTTC. Complete variable domain (other parts from reference TRBV5-1 and TRBJ2-1): KAGVTQTPRYLIKTRGQQVTLSCSPISGHRSVSWYQQTPGQGLQFLFEYFSETQRNKGNFPGRFSGRQFSNSRSEMNVSTLELGDSALYLCASRTGTGLFNEQFFGPGTRLTVL.